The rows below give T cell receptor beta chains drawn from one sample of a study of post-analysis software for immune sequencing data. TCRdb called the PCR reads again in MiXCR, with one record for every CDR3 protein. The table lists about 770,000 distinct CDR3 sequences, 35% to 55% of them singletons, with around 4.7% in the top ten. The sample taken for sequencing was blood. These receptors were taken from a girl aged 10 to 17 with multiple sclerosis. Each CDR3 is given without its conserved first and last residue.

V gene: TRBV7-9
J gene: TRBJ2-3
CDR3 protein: ASSPGLAGVNTDTQY

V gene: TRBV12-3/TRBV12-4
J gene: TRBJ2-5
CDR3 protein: ANQVGETQY

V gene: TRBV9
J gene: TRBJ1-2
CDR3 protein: ASSVDGQGEPNYGYT

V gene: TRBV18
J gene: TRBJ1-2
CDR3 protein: ASSPGRDGYT

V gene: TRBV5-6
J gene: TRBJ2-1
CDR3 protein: ASSHLTPSYNEQF

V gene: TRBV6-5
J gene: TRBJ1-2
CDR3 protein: ASSLSRHYGYT

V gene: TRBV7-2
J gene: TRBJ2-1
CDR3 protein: ASSSNVNEQF

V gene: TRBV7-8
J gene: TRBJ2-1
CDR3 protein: ASSSRESSYNEQF

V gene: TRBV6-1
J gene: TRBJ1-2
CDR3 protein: ASRKGTGATNYGYT

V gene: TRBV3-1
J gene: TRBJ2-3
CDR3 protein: ASSQEQQAPNTQY

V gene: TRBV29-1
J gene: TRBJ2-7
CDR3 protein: SVGGASSYEQY

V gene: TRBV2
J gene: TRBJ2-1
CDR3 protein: ASSNGGQGSNEQF

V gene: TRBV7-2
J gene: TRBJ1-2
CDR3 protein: ASSPGINYGYT

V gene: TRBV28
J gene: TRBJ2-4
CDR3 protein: ASSLSPTNIQY

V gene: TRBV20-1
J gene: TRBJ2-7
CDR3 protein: SPLRGLGYEQY

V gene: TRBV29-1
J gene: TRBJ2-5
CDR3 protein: SARGWGARLETQY

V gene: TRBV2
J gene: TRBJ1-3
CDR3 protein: ASSDHLRGISGNTIY

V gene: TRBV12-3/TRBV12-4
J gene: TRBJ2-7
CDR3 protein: ASAVWETYEQY

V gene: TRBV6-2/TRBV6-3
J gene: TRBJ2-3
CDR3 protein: ASSGRLAGVGDTQY

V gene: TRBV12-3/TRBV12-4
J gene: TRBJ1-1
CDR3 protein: ASSPRTATEAF

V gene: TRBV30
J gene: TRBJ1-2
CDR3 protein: AWKQPLSLNYGYT

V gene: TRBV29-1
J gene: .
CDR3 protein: SVGGFSYEQY

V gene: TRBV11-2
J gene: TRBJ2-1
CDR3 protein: ASSLGTSGPRAYNEQF

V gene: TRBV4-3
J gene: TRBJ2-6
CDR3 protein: ASSQGTGGANVLT

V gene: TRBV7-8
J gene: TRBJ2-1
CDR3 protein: ASSSWGLYNEQF

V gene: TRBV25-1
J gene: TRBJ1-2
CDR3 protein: ASSEFGTGAGGYT

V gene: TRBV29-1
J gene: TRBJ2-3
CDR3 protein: SVALFSDTQY

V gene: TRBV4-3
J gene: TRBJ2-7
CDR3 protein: ASSQDWGPYEQY

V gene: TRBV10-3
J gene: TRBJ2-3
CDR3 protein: AAGQGTSTDTQY

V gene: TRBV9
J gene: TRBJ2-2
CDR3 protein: ASSVAQGNTGELF

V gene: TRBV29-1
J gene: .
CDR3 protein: SVEDLGTSYNEQY

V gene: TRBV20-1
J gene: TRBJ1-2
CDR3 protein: SAMTLNYGYT

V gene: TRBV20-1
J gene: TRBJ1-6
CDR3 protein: SAGHNNNSPLH

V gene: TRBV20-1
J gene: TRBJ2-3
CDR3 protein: SARDPVTDTQY

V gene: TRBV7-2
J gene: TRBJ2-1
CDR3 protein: ASGLAGGREVEQF

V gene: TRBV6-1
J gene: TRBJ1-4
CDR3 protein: ASSEAGEKLF

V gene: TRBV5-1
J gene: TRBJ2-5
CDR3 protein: ASSWGGQETQY

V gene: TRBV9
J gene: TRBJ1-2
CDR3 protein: ASSVRDTNYGYT

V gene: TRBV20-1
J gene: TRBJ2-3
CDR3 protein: SASLLAGEDTQY

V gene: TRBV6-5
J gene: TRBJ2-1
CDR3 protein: ASSPDGGNEQF

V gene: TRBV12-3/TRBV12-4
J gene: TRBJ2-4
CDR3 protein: ASIRRQDGIQY

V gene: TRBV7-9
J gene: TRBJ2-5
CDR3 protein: ATRETQY

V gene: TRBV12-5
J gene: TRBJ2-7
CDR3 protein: ASGTAQGRSYEQY

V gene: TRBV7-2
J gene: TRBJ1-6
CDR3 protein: ASSFTPAGRGAPLH

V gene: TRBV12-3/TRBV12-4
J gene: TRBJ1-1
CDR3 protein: ASTLGANSAF

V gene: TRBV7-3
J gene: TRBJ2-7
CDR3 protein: ASSPQNSYEQY

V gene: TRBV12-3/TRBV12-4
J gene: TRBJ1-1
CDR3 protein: ASSWTVRTTEAF